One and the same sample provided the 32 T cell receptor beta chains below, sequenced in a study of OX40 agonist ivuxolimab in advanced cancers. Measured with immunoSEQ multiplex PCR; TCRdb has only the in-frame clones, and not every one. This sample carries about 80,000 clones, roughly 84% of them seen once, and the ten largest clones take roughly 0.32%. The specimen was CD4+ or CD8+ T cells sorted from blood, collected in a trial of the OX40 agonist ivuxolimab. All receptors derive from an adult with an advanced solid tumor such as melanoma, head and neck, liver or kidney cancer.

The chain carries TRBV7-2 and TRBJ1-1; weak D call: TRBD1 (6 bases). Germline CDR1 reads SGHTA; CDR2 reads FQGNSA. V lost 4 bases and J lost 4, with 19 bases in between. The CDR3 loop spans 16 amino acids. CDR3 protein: CASSYSRGWRATEAFF. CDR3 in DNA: TGTGCCAGCAGCTATAGTAGGGGGTGGAGGGCCACTGAAGCTTTCTTT.

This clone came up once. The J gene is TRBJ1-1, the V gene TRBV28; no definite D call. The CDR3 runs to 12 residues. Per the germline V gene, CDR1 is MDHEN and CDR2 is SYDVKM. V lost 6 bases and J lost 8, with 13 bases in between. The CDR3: CASSFPGSEAFF. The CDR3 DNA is TGTGCCAGCAGCTTCCCTGGGAGCGAAGCTTTCTTT.

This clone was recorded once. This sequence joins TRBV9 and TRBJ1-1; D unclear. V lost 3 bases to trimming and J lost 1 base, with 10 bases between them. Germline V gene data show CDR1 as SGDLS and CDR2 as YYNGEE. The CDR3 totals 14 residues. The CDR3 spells CASSAIGPNTEAFF. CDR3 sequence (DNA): TGTGCCAGCAGCGCAATTGGGCCGAACACTGAAGCTTTCTTT.

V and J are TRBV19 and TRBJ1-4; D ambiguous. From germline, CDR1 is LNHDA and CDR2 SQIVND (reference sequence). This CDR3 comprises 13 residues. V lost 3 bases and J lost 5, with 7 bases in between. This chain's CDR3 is CASSIYLNEKLFF. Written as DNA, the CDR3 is TGTGCCAGTAGTATTTACCTGAATGAAAAACTGTTTTTT.

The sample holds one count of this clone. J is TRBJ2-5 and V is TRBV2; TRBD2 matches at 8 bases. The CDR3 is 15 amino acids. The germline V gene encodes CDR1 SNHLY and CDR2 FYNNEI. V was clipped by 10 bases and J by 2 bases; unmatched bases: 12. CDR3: CATTRAGGRQETQYF. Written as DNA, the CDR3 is TGTGCCACCACAAGGGCGGGGGGAAGGCAAGAGACCCAGTACTTC.

CDR3 nucleotide sequence: TGTGCCAGCAGCGTATCTTCTTTGGTGAACACTGAAGCTTTCTTT. Translated: CASSVSSLVNTEAFF. The J gene is TRBJ1-1, the V gene TRBV9; no firm D call. This CDR3 spans 15 amino acids. Germline CDR1 is SGDLS and CDR2 is YYNGEE. V dropped 1 base and J dropped 0 bases, with 10 bases sitting between them.

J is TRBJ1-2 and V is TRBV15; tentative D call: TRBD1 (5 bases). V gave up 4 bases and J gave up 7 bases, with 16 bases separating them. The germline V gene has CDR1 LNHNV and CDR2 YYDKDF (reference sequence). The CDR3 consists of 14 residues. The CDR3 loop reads CATSNALLRGGYTF. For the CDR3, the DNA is TGTGCCACCAGCAACGCCCTATTGAGGGGTGGCTACACCTTC.

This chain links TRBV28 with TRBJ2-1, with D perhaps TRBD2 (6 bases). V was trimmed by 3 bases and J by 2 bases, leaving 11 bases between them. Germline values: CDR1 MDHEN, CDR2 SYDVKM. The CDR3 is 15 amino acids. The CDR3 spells CASSLGDFTYNEQFF. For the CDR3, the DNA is TGTGCCAGCAGTTTGGGGGACTTCACCTACAATGAGCAGTTCTTC.

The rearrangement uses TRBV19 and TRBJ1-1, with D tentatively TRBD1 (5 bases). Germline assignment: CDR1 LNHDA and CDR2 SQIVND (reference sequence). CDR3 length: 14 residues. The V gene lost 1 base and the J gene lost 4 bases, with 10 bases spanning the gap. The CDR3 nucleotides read TGTGCCAGTAGTATAGTCGGGGCAGCCACTGAAGCTTTCTTT. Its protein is CASSIVGAATEAFF.

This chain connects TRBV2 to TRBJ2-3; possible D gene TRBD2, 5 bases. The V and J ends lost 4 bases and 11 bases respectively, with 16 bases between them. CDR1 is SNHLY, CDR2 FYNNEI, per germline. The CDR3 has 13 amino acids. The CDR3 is CASSGRELLEQYF. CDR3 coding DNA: TGTGCCAGCAGTGGAAGGGAGTTACTCGAGCAGTATTTT. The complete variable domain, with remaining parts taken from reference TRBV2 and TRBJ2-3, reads EPEVTQTPSHQVTQMGQEVILRCVPISNHLYFYWYRQILGQKVEFLVSFYNNEISEKSEIFDDQFSVERPDGSNFTLKIRSTKLEDSAMYFCASSGRELLEQYFGPGTRLTVL.

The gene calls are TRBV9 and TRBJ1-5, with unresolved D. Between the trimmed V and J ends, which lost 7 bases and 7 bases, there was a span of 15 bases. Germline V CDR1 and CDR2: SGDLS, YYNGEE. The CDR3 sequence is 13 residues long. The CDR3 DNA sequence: TGTGCCAGCTCGTCCGGATTCGAACAGCCCCAGCATTTT. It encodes CASSSGFEQPQHF.

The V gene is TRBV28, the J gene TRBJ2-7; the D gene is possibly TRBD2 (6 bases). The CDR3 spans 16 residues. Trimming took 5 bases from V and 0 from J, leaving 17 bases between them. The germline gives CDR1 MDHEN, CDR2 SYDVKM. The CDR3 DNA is TGTGCCAGCAGTCTAACCTTGGGACTGGACTCCTACGAGCAGTACTTC. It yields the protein CASSLTLGLDSYEQYF.

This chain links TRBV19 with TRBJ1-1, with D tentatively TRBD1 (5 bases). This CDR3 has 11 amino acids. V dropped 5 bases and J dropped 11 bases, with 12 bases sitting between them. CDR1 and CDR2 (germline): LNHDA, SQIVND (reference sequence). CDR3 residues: CASSQWGEAFF. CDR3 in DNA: TGTGCCAGTAGTCAGTGGGGGGAGGCTTTCTTT.

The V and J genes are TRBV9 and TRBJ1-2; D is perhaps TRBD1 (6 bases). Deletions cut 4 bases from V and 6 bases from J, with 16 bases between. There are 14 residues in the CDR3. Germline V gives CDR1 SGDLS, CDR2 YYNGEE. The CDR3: CASSRTVPGDGYTF. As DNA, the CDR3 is TGTGCCAGCAGCCGGACAGTGCCCGGGGATGGCTACACCTTC.

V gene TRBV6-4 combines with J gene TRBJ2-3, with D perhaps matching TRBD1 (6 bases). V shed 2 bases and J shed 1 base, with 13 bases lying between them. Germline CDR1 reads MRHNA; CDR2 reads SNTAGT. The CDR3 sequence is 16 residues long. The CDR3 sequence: CASSDGWGLGTDTQYF. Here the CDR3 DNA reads TGTGCCAGCAGTGACGGGTGGGGGCTCGGCACAGATACGCAGTATTTT.

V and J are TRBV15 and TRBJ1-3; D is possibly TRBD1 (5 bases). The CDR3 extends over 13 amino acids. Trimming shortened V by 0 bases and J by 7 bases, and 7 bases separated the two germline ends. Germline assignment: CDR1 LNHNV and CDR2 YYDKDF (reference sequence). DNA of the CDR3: TGTGCCACCAGCAGAGATTCAGGGAACACCATATATTTT. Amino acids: CATSRDSGNTIYF.

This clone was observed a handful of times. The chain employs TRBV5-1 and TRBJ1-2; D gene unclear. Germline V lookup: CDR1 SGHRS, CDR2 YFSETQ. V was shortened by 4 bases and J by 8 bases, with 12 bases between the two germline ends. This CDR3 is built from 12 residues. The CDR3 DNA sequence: TGCGCCAGCAGCCCGGGATGGGAAGGCTACACCTTC. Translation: CASSPGWEGYTF.

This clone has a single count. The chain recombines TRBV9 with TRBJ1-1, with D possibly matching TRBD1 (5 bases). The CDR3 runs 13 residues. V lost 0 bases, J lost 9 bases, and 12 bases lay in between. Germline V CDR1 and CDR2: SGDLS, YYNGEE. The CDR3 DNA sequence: TGTGCCAGCAGCGTAGTAGGTCCAGGGCAAGCTTTCTTT. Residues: CASSVVGPGQAFF.

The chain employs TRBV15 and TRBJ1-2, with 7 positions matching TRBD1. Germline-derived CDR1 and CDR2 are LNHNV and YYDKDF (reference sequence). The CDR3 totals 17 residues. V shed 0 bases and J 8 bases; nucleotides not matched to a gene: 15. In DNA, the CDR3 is TGTGCCACCAGCAGAGATGGGGGGACAGCTCAACAGGAGGGCTACACCTTC. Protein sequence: CATSRDGGTAQQEGYTF.

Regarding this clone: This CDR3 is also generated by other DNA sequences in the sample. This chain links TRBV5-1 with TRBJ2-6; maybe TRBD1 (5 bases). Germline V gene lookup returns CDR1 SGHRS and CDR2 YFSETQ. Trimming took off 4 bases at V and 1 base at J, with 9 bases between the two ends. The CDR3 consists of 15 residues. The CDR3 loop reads CASSTQGSGANVLTF. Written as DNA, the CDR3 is TGCGCCAGCAGCACCCAGGGTTCTGGGGCCAACGTCCTGACTTTC.

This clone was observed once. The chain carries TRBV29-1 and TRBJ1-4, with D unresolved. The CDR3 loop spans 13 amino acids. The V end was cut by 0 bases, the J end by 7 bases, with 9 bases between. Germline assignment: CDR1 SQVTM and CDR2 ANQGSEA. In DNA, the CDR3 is TGCAGCGTTGAAGAGGGTTTAAGTGAAAAACTGTTTTTT. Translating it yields CSVEEGLSEKLFF.

The chain's CDR3 is CSVGDSSYEQYF. CDR3 bases: TGCAGCGTTGGGGACAGTTCCTACGAGCAGTACTTC. The chain couples TRBV29-1 to TRBJ2-7; 7 bases fit TRBD1. V lost 4 bases and J lost 1; bases outside the gene matches: 1. Germline V gene sequence: CDR1 SQVTM, CDR2 ANQGSEA. The CDR3 contains 12 residues.

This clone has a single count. DNA for the CDR3: TGTGCCAGCAATCGCCCGGGAGTCGGAGATACGCAGTATTTT. It yields the protein CASNRPGVGDTQYF. The chain employs TRBV6-5 and TRBJ2-3; a possible D gene is TRBD2 (6 bases). The CDR3 covers 14 residues. The V gene's germline CDR1 is MNHEY and CDR2 SVGAGI. V dropped 7 bases and J dropped 5 bases, with 16 bases sitting between them.

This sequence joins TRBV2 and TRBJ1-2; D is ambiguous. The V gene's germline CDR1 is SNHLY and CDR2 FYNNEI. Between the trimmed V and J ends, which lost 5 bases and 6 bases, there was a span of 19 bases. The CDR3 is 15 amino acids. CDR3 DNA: TGTGCCAGCAGTTATCGACGGGTCTATTCACATGGCTACACCTTC. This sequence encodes CASSYRRVYSHGYTF.

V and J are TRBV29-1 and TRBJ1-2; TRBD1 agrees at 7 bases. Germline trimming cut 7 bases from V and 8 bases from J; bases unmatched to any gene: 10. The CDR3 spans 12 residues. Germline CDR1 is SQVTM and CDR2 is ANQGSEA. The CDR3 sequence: CSAETGILGYTF. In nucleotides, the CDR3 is TGCAGCGCCGAGACAGGGATCCTCGGCTACACCTTC.

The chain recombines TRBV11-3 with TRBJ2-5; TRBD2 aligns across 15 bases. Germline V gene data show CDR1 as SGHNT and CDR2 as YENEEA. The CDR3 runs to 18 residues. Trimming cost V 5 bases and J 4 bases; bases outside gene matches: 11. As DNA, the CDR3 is TGTGCCAGCAGCCTCGGGACTAGCGGGAGGAGGGGCCCAGAGACCCAGTACTTC. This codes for CASSLGTSGRRGPETQYF.

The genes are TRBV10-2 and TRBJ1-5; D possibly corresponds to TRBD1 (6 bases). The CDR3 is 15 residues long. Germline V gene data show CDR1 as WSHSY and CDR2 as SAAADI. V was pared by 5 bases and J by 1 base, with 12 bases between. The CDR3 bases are TGCGCCAGCAGTAAGGGGGTGTCCAGCAATCAGCCCCAGCATTTT. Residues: CASSKGVSSNQPQHF.

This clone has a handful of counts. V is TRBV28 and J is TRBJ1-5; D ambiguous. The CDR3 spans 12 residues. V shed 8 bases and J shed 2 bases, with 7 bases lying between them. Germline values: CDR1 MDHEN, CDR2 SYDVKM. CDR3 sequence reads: CASQEGNQPQHF. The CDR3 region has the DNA TGTGCCAGCCAGGAGGGCAATCAGCCCCAGCATTTT.

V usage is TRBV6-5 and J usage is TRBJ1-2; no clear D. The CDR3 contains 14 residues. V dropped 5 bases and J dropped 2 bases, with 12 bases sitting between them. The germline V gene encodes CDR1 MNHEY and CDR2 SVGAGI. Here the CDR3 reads CASSTTLSNYGYTF. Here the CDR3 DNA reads TGTGCCAGCAGTACCACATTGTCCAACTATGGCTACACCTTC.

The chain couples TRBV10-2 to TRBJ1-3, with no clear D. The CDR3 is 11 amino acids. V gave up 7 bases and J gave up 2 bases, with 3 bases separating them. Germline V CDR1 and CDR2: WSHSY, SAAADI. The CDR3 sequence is CASTPGNTIYF. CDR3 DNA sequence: TGCGCCAGCACCCCTGGAAACACCATATATTTT.

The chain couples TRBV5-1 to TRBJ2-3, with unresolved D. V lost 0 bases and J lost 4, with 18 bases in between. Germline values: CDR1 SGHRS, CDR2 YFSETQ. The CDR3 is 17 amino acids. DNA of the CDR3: TGCGCCAGCAGCTTGGATGGCCCCCTAAATATCGCAGATACGCAGTATTTT. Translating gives CASSLDGPLNIADTQYF.

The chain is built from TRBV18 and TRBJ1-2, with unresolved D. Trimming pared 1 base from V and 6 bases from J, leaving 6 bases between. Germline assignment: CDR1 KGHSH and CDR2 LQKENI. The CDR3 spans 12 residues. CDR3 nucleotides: TGTGCCAGCTCACCACAGGCGGATGGCTACACCTTC. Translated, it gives CASSPQADGYTF. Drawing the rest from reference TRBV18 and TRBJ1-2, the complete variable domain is NAGVMQNPRHLVRRRGQEARLRCSPMKGHSHVYWYRQLPEEGLKFMVYLQKENIIDESGMPKERFSAEFPKEGPSILRIQQVVRGDSAAYFCASSPQADGYTFGSGTRLTVV.